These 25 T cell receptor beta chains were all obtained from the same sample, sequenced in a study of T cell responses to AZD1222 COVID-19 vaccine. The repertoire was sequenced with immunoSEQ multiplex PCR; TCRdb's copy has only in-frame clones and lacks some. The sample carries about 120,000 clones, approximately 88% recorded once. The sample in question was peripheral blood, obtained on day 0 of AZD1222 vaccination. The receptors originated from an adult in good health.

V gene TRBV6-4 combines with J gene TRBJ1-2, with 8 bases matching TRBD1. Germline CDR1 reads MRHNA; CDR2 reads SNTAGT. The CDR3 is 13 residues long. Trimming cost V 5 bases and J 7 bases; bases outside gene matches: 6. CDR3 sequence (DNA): TGTGCCAGCAGTAATACAGGGGGAGTTGGCTACACCTTC. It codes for CASSNTGGVGYTF.

This chain's CDR3 is CATSRRSGGGWGEQYF. Here the CDR3 DNA reads TGTGCCACCAGCAGACGTAGCGGGGGTGGATGGGGCGAGCAGTACTTC. The chain is built from TRBV15 and TRBJ2-7; 9 nucleotides agree with TRBD2. The CDR3 is 16 amino acids. Germline V gene sequence: CDR1 LNHNV, CDR2 YYDKDF (reference sequence). V lost 2 bases and J lost 6; bases outside the gene matches: 11.

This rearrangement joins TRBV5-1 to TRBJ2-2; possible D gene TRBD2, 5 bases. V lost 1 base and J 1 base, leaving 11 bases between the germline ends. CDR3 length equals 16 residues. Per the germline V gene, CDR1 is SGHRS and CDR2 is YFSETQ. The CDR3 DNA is TGCGCCAGCAGCTTGAGGGCAGCGGAGAACACCGGGGAGCTGTTTTTT. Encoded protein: CASSLRAAENTGELFF.

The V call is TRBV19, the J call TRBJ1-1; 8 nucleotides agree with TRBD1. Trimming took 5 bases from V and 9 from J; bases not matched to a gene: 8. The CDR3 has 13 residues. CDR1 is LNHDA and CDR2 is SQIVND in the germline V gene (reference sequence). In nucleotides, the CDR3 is TGTGCCAGTAGTCCTCAGGGGGCAGGGAAAGCTTTCTTT. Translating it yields CASSPQGAGKAFF.

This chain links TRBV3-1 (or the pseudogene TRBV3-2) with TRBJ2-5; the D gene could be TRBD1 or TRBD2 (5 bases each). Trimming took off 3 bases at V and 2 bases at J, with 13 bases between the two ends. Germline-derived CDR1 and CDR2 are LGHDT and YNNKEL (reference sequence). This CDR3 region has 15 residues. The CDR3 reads CASSHLGTEQETQYF. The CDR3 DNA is TGTGCCAGCAGCCACCTAGGGACCGAGCAAGAGACCCAGTACTTC.

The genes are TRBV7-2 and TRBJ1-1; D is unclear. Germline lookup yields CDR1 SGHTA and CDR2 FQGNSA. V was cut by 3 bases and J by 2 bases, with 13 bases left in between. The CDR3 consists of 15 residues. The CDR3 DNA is TGTGCCAGCAGCTTTGAGCACGTGCGCAACACTGAAGCTTTCTTT. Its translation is CASSFEHVRNTEAFF.

The CDR3 region is CAISESTSLQYGYTF. The CDR3 DNA reads TGTGCCATCAGTGAGTCCACCAGCCTTCAGTATGGCTACACCTTC. V gene TRBV10-3 combines with J gene TRBJ1-2; unclear D gene. Trimming pared 0 bases from V and 5 bases from J, leaving 13 bases between. CDR3 length: 15 residues. Germline V gives CDR1 ENHRY, CDR2 SYGVKD.

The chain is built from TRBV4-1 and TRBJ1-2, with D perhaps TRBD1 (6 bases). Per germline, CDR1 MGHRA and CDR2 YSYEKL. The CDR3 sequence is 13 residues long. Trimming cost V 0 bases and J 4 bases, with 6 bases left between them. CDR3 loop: CASSQEQGYGYTF. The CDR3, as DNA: TGCGCCAGCAGCCAAGAACAGGGCTATGGCTACACCTTC.

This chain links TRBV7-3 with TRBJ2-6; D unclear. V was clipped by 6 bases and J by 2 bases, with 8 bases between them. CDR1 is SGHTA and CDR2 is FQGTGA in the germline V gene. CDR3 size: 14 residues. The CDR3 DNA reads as TGTGCCAGCAGAGACGGAACTGGGGCCAACGTCCTGACTTTC. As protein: CASRDGTGANVLTF.

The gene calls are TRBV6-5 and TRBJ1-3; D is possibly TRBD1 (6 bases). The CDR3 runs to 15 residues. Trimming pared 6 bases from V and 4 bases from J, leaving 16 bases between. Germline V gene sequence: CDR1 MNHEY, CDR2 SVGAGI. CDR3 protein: CASSLTGSRGNTIYF. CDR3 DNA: TGTGCCAGCAGCCTAACAGGGTCCAGAGGAAACACCATATATTTT.

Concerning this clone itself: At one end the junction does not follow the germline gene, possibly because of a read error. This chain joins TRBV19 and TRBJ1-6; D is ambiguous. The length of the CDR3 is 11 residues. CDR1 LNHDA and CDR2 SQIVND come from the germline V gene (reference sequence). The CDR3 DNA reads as TGTGCCAGTGGTATTATTTCACCCCTCCACTTT. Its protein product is CASGIISPLHF. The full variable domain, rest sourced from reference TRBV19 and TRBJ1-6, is DGGITQSPKYLFRKEGQNVTLSCEQNLNHDAMYWYRQDPGQGLRLIYYSQIVNDFQKGDIAEGYSVSREKKESFPLTVTSAQKNPTAFYLCASGIISPLHFGNGTRLTVT.

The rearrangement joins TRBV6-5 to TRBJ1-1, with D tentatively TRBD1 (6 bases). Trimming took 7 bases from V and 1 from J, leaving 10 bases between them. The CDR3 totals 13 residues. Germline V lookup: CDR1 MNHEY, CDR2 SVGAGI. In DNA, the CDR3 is TGTGCCAGCACAGGACAGCCGAACACTGAAGCTTTCTTT. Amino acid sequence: CASTGQPNTEAFF.

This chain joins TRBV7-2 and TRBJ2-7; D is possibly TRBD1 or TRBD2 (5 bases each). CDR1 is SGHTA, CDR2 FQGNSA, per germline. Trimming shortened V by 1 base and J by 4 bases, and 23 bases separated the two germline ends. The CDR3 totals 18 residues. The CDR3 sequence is CASSLDTGPGFPPYEQYF. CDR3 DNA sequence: TGTGCCAGCAGCTTAGATACGGGACCAGGTTTTCCCCCTTACGAGCAGTACTTC. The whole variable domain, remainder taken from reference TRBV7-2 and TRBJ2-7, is GAGVSQSPSNKVTEKGKDVELRCDPISGHTALYWYRQSLGQGLEFLIYFQGNSAPDKSGLPSDRFSAERTGGSVSTLTIQRTQQEDSAVYLCASSLDTGPGFPPYEQYFGPGTRLTVT.

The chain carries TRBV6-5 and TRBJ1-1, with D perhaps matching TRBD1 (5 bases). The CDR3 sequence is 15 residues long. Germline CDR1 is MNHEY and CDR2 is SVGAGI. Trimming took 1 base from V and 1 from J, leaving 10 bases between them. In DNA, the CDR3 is TGTGCCAGCAGTTACTTTGGGGGAGGGAACACTGAAGCTTTCTTT. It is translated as CASSYFGGGNTEAFF.

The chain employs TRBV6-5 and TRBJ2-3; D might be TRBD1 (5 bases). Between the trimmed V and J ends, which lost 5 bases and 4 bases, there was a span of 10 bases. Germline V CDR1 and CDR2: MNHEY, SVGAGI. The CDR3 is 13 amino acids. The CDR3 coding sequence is TGTGCCAGCAGTCCCGACAGCCCAGATACGCAGTATTTT. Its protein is CASSPDSPDTQYF.

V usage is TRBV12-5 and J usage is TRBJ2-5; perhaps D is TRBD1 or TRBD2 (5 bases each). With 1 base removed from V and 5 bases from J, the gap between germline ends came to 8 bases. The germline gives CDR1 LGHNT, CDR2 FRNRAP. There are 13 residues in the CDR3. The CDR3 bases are TGTGCTAGTGGTTTGGCAGGGACCGAGACCCAGTACTTC. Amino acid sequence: CASGLAGTETQYF.

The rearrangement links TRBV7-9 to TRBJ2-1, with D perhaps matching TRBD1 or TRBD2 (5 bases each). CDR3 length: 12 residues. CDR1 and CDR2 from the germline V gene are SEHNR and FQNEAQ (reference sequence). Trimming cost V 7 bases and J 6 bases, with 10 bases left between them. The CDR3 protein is CASIPGTNEQFF. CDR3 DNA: TGTGCCAGCATCCCGGGGACCAATGAGCAGTTCTTC.

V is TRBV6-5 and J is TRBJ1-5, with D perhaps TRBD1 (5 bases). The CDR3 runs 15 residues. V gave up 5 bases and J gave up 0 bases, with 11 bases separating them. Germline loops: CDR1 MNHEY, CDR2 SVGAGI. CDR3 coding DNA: TGTGCCAGCAGTAGCGCAGGGAATAGCAATCAGCCCCAGCATTTT. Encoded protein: CASSSAGNSNQPQHF.

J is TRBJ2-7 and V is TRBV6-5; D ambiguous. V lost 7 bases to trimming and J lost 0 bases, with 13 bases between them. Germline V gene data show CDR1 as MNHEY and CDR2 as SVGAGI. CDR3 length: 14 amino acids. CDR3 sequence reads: CASTSQSISYEQYF. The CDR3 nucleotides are TGTGCCAGCACGTCCCAGTCCATCTCCTACGAGCAGTACTTC.

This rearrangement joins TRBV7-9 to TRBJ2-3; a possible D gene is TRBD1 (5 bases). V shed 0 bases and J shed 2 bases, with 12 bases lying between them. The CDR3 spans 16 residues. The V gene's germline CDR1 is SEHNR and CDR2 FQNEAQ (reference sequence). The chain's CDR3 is CASSLAQGGYTDTQYF. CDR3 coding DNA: TGTGCCAGCAGCTTAGCTCAGGGCGGATACACAGATACGCAGTATTTT.

CDR3 region: CASRGDLRSYGYTF. In DNA form, the CDR3 reads TGCGCCAGCAGGGGAGACCTCCGTTCCTATGGCTACACCTTC. The chain is built from TRBV10-2 and TRBJ1-2; D is undetermined. Trimming shortened V by 6 bases and J by 4 bases, and 15 bases separated the two germline ends. CDR3 length: 14 residues. CDR1 WSHSY and CDR2 SAAADI come from the germline V gene.

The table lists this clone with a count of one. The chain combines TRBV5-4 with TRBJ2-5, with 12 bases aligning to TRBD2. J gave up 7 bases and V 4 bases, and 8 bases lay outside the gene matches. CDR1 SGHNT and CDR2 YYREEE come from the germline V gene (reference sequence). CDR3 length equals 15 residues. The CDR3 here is CASSARLAGVGTQYF. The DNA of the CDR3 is TGTGCCAGCAGCGCCCGACTAGCGGGGGTAGGGACCCAGTACTTC.

The CDR3 is CASSLVEGGNQPQHF. CDR3 DNA sequence: TGTGCCAGCAGCTTGGTAGAAGGGGGCAATCAGCCCCAGCATTTT. The J gene is TRBJ1-5, the V gene TRBV5-8; possibly TRBD1 for D (5 bases). This CDR3 has 15 amino acids. V was cut by 0 bases and J by 2 bases, with 9 bases left in between. Per the germline V gene, CDR1 is SGHTS and CDR2 is YDEGEE.

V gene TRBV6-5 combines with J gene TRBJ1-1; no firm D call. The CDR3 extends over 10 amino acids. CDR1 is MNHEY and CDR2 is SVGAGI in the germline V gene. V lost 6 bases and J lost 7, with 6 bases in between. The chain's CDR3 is CASSPYEAFF. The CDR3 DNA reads TGTGCCAGCAGCCCCTATGAAGCTTTCTTT.

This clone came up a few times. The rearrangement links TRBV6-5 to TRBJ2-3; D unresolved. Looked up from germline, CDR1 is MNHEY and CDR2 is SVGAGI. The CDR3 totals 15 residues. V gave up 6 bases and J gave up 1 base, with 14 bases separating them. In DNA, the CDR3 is TGTGCCAGCAGCCTACAAAATGCTGGCACAGATACGCAGTATTTT. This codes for CASSLQNAGTDTQYF.